This entry describes one T cell receptor beta chain. Its antigen specificity is not known. Per-base qualities were not stored, and no clone one base away is much larger. The trim is 5 bases for V and 2 bases for J, with a gap of 22 bases between the germline ends. Including the terminal cysteine and phenylalanine, the CDR3 comprises 18 residues. Of the read, only the CDR3 DNA is kept; its 54 bases are in frame from base 1. Sequences MDHEN (CDR1) and SYDVKM (CDR2) are obtained from the germline V gene. TCR beta CDR3 regions were amplified from genomic DNA with the immunoSEQ assay, a bias-controlled multiplex PCR using V- and J-specific primers. In a second PCR step, a proprietary barcode and Illumina adapter sequences were attached to the CDR3 amplicons. An Illumina MiSeq instrument was used to sequence the CDR3 libraries. On the authors' methods: Export and quality control were done with immunoSEQ Analyzer 3.0, while downstream analyses used R Bioconductor and Immunarch. Only productive rearrangements in the normalized downsampled data set were used to calculate repertoire metrics. In the normalized cohort, a clonotype counted as pathologically expanded if the clonotype was larger than 5 templates. The Inverse Simpson Index served as the measure of repertoire diversity. The non-normalized data set was used for CMV-specificity analyses so that all clonotypes could be captured. Sourced from immuneACCESS, this table was stored by TCRdb with only in-frame sequences that have V and J called. A share of the clones is absent; for the studies checked, an unresolved V gene accounts for under half, and the remainder has no known explanation. For V, J and clone size, that table is used; D and trimming come from the DNA. For this sample the table gives about 550 clones, of which roughly 97% were detected only once. 6% to 8% of the sample comes from the top ten.

The sample is drawn from a study of T cell clonotyping in hematopoietic cell transplantation (dated by TCRdb to the early 2020s). With regard to the full study: In the study, approximately 140 blood samples were gathered from 35 consecutive transplant recipients and their related donors. Recruitment of patients ran from 2015 to early 2017, and follow-up continued until late 2020 or until death. The study at large found these results: Just a small fraction of recipient repertoires overlapped with donor repertoires, and more than 97% appeared de novo at the given depth. The sample size was limited, and CD4 and CD8 repertoire contributions could not be separated because cells were not sorted. Recipient TCR diversity fell after transplant, with pathologically expanded clonotypes rising progressively from day 30 to day 180. Inverse Simpson Index values from donors and from recipients before transplant predicted broader TCR repertoire diversity after transplant.

The time point label, read with the paper, signifies: 30 days after allo-HCT. Blood from recipients was drawn roughly 28 days before transplant, then again at days 30, 100 and 180 after transplant. Using Nuclei Lysis Solution, genomic DNA was extracted from unfractionated peripheral blood mononuclear cells that were either fresh or cryopreserved. This chain joins TRBV28 to TRBJ1-3, with TRBD1 perhaps the D gene, on 6 matching bases. The sequencing here drew on peripheral blood mononuclear cells, taken 30 days after allogeneic stem cell transplant. The TCR sequence derives from a female patient in her fifties or sixties who had an allogeneic stem cell transplant from an unrelated donor, so the T cells may come from the graft donor. Some clones in this sample may be carry-over from other donors' samples. The DNA reads TGTGCCAGCAGTAACAGGGAAATTATTTTAGGGGCTGGAAACACCATATATTTT. The translation is CASSNREIILGAGNTIYF.